Listed below are T cell receptor beta chains from one sample, sequenced in a study of technical replicates of blood from a few donors. The assay was immunoSEQ multiplex PCR, and TCRdb's table has in-frame clones only and misses some. Among roughly 68,000 clones listed, approximately 91% were seen once. Sequencing was carried out using PBMCs. These receptors all come from a human donor in good health. Some clones in this sample may be carry-over from other donors' samples. The CDR3 runs from the conserved cysteine through the conserved F or W. D genes are given only for firm matches. Rows may omit the clone size; those that give it use once, few, many or a size class.

d_gene	abundance	v_gene	j_gene	CDR3aa	CDR3nt
TRBD1	-	TRBV30	TRBJ1-6	CAWAGQENSPLHF	TGTGCCTGGGCGGGACAGGAGAATTCACCCCTCCACTTT
TRBD2	-	TRBV2	TRBJ2-5	CAREALAEETQYF	TGTGCCCGAGAGGCACTAGCGGAAGAGACCCAGTACTTC
-	-	TRBV6-5	TRBJ2-5	CASSYPSEGETQYF	TGTGCCAGCAGTTATCCTAGCGAGGGGGAGACCCAGTACTTC
TRBD2	-	TRBV6-6	TRBJ2-1	CASSFGLAGQFF	TGTGCCAGCAGTTTTGGACTAGCCGGGCAGTTCTTC
-	-	TRBV7-3	TRBJ2-1	CASSLDLEGEQFF	TGTGCCAGCAGCCTGGACCTGGAGGGTGAGCAGTTCTTC
TRBD1	-	TRBV6-1	TRBJ2-1	CASSLRGRVREQFF	TGTGCCAGCAGTCTCAGGGGGCGCGTACGAGAGCAGTTCTTC
TRBD1	-	TRBV6-5	TRBJ1-4	CASRPDRGTNEKLFF	TGTGCCAGCAGACCCGACAGGGGTACTAATGAAAAACTGTTTTTT
TRBD1	once	TRBV19	TRBJ1-1	CARKRQGARNTEAFF	TGTGCCAGAAAAAGACAGGGGGCGCGGAACACTGAAGCTTTCTTT
TRBD1	-	TRBV6-5	TRBJ2-1	CASQGNNEQFF	TGTGCCTCACAGGGGAACAATGAGCAGTTCTTC
TRBD2	-	TRBV10-3	TRBJ2-3	CATRLARSTDTQYF	TGTGCCACCAGACTAGCGCGCAGCACAGATACGCAGTATTTT
-	-	TRBV14	TRBJ1-1	CASSPSSAEAFF	TGTGCCAGCAGCCCGAGTTCCGCTGAAGCTTTCTTT
-	-	TRBV9	TRBJ2-3	CASSVVSSIGPGTQYF	TGTGCCAGCAGCGTAGTTTCAAGTATTGGGCCAGGTACGCAGTATTTT
-	few	TRBV6-1	TRBJ2-3	CASSVGSGLSTDTQYF	TGTGCCAGCAGTGTGGGCTCAGGCCTTAGCACAGATACGCAGTATTTT
TRBD2	-	TRBV27	TRBJ2-1	CASSFGLAGYNEQFF	TGTGCCAGCAGTTTTGGACTAGCGGGCTACAATGAGCAGTTCTTC
TRBD2	-	TRBV7-9	TRBJ2-1	CASSSLTSGYYNEQFF	TGTGCCAGCAGCTCACTTACTAGCGGCTACTACAATGAGCAGTTCTTC
-	-	TRBV29-1	TRBJ2-5	CSVAPGSMETQYF	TGCAGCGTTGCCCCTGGGAGCATGGAGACCCAGTACTTC
TRBD1	once	TRBV9	TRBJ2-1	CASTPGTGAYNEQFF	TGTGCCAGCACCCCGGGGACAGGGGCCTACAATGAGCAGTTCTTC
TRBD1	-	TRBV6-6	TRBJ1-2	CASTPGTGNYGYTF	TGTGCCAGCACTCCAGGGACAGGGAACTATGGCTACACCTTC
TRBD1	-	TRBV5-1	TRBJ1-4	CASSLTGEDEKLFF	TGCGCCAGCAGCTTGACAGGGGAGGATGAAAAACTGTTTTTT
-	-	TRBV7-2	TRBJ2-7	CASSRTTGPASYEQYF	TGTGCCAGCAGCCGGACTACAGGACCGGCCTCCTACGAGCAGTACTTC
-	-	TRBV25-1	TRBJ1-5	CASSEGVSNQPQHF	TGTGCCAGCAGTGAAGGAGTTAGCAATCAGCCCCAGCATTTT
TRBD1	-	TRBV2	TRBJ1-2	CASRTGGGGYTF	TGTGCCAGCAGGACAGGGGGCGGTGGCTACACCTTC
-	-	TRBV5-6	TRBJ2-3	CASSRGDTQYF	TGTGCCAGCAGCAGGGGAGATACGCAGTATTTT
TRBD1	-	TRBV7-9	TRBJ1-1	CASSKASGTGEAFF	TGTGCCAGCAGCAAAGCCTCCGGGACAGGGGAAGCTTTCTTT
-	-	TRBV6-1	TRBJ2-7	CASKRTAQYEQYF	TGTGCCAGCAAGAGGACAGCTCAGTACGAGCAGTACTTC
TRBD1	-	TRBV7-3	TRBJ1-1	CASSPGGGYTEAFF	TGTGCCAGCAGCCCAGGGGGCGGGTACACTGAAGCTTTCTTT
TRBD2	-	TRBV7-2	TRBJ2-1	CASNTQGLALRNEQFF	TGTGCCAGCAACACCCAAGGACTAGCTTTAAGGAATGAGCAGTTCTTC
-	-	TRBV7-2	TRBJ2-7	CASSLERDEQYF	TGTGCCAGCAGCCTAGAGCGGGACGAGCAGTACTTC
TRBD1	-	TRBV7-9	TRBJ1-4	CASSLRLGQGMEKLFF	TGTGCCAGCAGCTTAAGGCTGGGACAGGGAATGGAAAAACTGTTTTTT
TRBD2	once	TRBV4-3	TRBJ2-7	CASSQRGLAEQYF	TGCGCCAGCAGCCAACGAGGACTAGCCGAGCAGTACTTC
TRBD2	once	TRBV7-9	TRBJ2-1	CASSFRGLAGYQGVQFF	TGTGCCAGCAGCTTCCGGGGACTAGCGGGCTATCAGGGGGTGCAGTTCTTC
TRBD1	-	TRBV9	TRBJ1-3	CASSVAGQGAGNTIYF	TGTGCCAGCAGCGTAGCAGGACAGGGTGCTGGAAACACCATATATTTT
-	-	TRBV15	TRBJ2-5	CATYSPGLKYQETQYF	TGTGCCACCTATTCCCCGGGACTGAAGTACCAAGAGACCCAGTACTTC
TRBD1	-	TRBV25-1	TRBJ1-2	CASSDMTGDYGYTF	TGTGCCAGCAGTGACATGACAGGGGACTATGGCTACACCTTC
-	-	TRBV5-8	TRBJ1-1	CASSLDALTEAFF	TGTGCCAGCAGCTTGGATGCGCTTACTGAAGCTTTCTTT
TRBD2	once	TRBV5-4	TRBJ2-2	CASSLEVAGGNTGELFF	TGTGCCAGCAGCTTGGAGGTGGCGGGGGGAAACACCGGGGAGCTGTTTTTT
-	-	TRBV7-2	TRBJ1-5	CASSLMDSSNQPQHF	TGTGCCAGCAGCTTAATGGACAGTTCCAATCAGCCCCAGCATTTT
-	-	TRBV6-5	TRBJ2-7	CASSYSGQYEQYF	TGTGCCAGCAGTTACTCGGGGCAATACGAGCAGTACTTC
-	-	TRBV10-3	TRBJ1-2	CAISPSQGPNYGYTF	TGTGCCATCAGCCCCTCACAGGGACCTAACTATGGCTACACCTTC
-	few	TRBV11-1	TRBJ1-1	CASSLGGSRGTEAFF	TGTGCCAGCAGCTTGGGAGGAAGTCGGGGAACTGAAGCTTTCTTT
-	-	TRBV27	TRBJ2-6	CASSRVNSGANVLTF	TGTGCCAGCAGTCGAGTAAACTCTGGGGCCAACGTCCTGACTTTC
TRBD1	-	TRBV9	TRBJ2-2	CASSVGTGTGELFF	TGTGCCAGCAGCGTTGGGACAGGGACCGGGGAGCTGTTTTTT
TRBD1	-	TRBV6-6	TRBJ2-7	CASSVSGTASYEQYF	TGTGCCAGCAGTGTCTCCGGGACAGCCAGCTACGAGCAGTACTTC
-	-	TRBV4-3	TRBJ1-2	CASSQDAGSNYGYTF	TGCGCCAGCAGCCAAGATGCGGGGTCTAACTATGGCTACACCTTC
-	-	TRBV4-1	TRBJ1-5	CASSQAYISNQPQHF	TGCGCCAGCAGCCAAGCTTATATTAGCAATCAGCCCCAGCATTTT
TRBD2	-	TRBV7-2	TRBJ2-1	CASSPVSSGRGKFF	TGTGCCAGCAGCCCCGTAAGTAGCGGGAGGGGGAAGTTCTTC
TRBD1	-	TRBV15	TRBJ1-5	CATSRDQGGMGQPQHF	TGTGCCACCAGCAGAGATCAGGGGGGAATGGGTCAGCCCCAGCATTTT
-	-	TRBV7-2	TRBJ1-1	CASSGGGNTEAFF	TGTGCCAGCTCTGGGGGGGGGAACACTGAAGCTTTCTTT
TRBD1	few	TRBV2	TRBJ1-1	CASSRQGQNTEAFF	TGTGCCAGCAGCAGACAGGGGCAGAACACTGAAGCTTTCTTT
-	-	TRBV4-3	TRBJ1-1	CASSQTSGNTEAFF	TGCGCCAGCAGTCAGACGAGCGGGAACACTGAAGCTTTCTTT
TRBD1	-	TRBV11-2	TRBJ2-6	CASSDRDRGPGANVLTF	TGTGCCAGCAGCGACCGGGACAGGGGGCCTGGGGCCAACGTCCTGACTTTC
-	-	TRBV18	TRBJ2-7	CASSPQYEQYF	TGTGCCAGCTCACCCCAGTACGAGCAGTACTTC
-	-	TRBV7-6	TRBJ2-7	CASSLAQVYEQYF	TGTGCCAGCAGCTTAGCGCAGGTATACGAGCAGTACTTC
-	-	TRBV11-2	TRBJ2-1	CASSLGPGVGLYNEQFF	TGTGCCAGCAGCTTAGGCCCGGGAGTCGGGTTATACAATGAGCAGTTCTTC